This TCR beta chain derives from a study of cytomegalovirus exposure and HLA in healthy donors. This clone has just one count. V gave up 3 bases and J gave up 1 base, with 8 bases separating them. This CDR3 has 14 residues. CDR1 is LNHDA and CDR2 is SQIVND in the germline V gene (reference sequence). Clones were read by immunoSEQ multiplex PCR, and TCRdb kept only the in-frame ones, dropping some. This table has tens of thousands of clones, roughly 90% appearing once. Material for sequencing was PBMCs. The V and J genes are TRBV19 and TRBJ2-3; no clear D. The TCR originated in a woman in her late teens or twenties in good health and CMV-seropositive. CDR3 nucleotide sequence: TGTGCCAGTAGTATCTTCGTCCGCACAGATACGCAGTATTTT. Protein sequence: CASSIFVRTDTQYF. Looking up the rest from reference TRBV19 and TRBJ2-3 gives the full variable domain: DGGITQSPKYLFRKEGQNVTLSCEQNLNHDAMYWYRQDPGQGLRLIYYSQIVNDFQKGDIAEGYSVSREKKESFPLTVTSAQKNPTAFYLCASSIFVRTDTQYFGPGTRLTVL.